This T cell receptor beta chain stems from a study of cytomegalovirus exposure and HLA in healthy donors. Findings of the study overall: Apparent HLA restriction characterized most CMV-associated TCR beta chains in a later analysis. Available immune exposure information was restricted to CMV serostatus only.

Of note for this clone: Its antigen is as yet unknown.

Trimming left V 1 base short and J 5 bases short, with 11 bases between. This CDR3 is built from 14 residues. Germline values: CDR1 MGHDK, CDR2 SYGVNS. PCR involved 60 Vbeta and 13 Jbeta primers. In the source study's methods: In a later analysis, around 10 million of 65 million to 80 million unique beta chains occurred in at least two donors. The protocol was immunoSEQ multiplex PCR, while the TCRdb copy is restricted to in-frame clones and leaves out a portion. V and J calls and clone size are copied from that table; D and trimming were computed from the DNA. The sample consists of more than 95,000 clones, 70% to 85% of them appearing once.

The clonotype was recovered from a woman between 45 and 60 years old in good health and CMV-seropositive. This chain joins TRBV25-1 and TRBJ1-1, with D perhaps TRBD1 (6 bases). Sequenced sample: PBMCs. In DNA form, the CDR3 reads TGTGCCAGCAGTGAATTTGTGACAGGTACTGAAGCTTTCTTT. Translating gives CASSEFVTGTEAFF. Using reference TRBV25-1 and TRBJ1-1 for the parts outside the CDR3, the full variable domain is EADIYQTPRYLVIGTGKKITLECSQTMGHDKMYWYQQDPGMELHLIHYSYGVNSTEKGDLSSESTVSRIRTEHFPLTLESARPSHTSQYLCASSEFVTGTEAFFGQGTRLTVV.